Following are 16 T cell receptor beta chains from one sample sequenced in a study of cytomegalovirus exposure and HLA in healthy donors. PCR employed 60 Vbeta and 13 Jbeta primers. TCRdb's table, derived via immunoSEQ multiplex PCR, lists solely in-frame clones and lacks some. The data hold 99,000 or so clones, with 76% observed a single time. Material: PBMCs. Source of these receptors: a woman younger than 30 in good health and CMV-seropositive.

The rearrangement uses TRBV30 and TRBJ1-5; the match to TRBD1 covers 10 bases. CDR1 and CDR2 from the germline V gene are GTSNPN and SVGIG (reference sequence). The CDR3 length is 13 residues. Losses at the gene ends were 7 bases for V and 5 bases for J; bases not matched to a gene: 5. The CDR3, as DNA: TGTGCCTCTGGGACAGGGGCCCATCAGCCCCAGCATTTT. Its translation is CASGTGAHQPQHF.

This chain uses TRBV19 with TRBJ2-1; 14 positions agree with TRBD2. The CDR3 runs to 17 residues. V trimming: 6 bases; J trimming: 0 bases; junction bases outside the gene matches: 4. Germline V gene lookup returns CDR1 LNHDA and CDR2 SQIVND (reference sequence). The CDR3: CASRRLAGGSSYNEQFF. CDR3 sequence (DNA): TGTGCCAGTAGGAGACTAGCGGGAGGGAGCTCCTACAATGAGCAGTTCTTC.

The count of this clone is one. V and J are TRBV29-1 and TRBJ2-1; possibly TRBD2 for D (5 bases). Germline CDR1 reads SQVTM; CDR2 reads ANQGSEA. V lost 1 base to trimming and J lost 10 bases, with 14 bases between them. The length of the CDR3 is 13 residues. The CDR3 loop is CSVEGPTRVEQFF. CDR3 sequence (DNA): TGCAGCGTTGAAGGCCCTACTAGAGTAGAGCAGTTCTTC.

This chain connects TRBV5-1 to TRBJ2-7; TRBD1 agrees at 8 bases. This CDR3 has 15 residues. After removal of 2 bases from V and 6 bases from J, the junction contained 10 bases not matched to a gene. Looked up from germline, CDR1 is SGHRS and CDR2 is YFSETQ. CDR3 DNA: TGCGCCAGCAGCTTTTCAGGGGGCGAGGTGGGCGAGCAGTACTTC. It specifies CASSFSGGEVGEQYF.

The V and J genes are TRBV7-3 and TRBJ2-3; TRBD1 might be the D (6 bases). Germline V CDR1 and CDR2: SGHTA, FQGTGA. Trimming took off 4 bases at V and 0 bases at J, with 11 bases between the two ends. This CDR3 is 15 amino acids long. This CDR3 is CASSYQGHSTDTQYF. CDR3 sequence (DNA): TGTGCCAGCAGCTATCAGGGGCATAGCACAGATACGCAGTATTTT.

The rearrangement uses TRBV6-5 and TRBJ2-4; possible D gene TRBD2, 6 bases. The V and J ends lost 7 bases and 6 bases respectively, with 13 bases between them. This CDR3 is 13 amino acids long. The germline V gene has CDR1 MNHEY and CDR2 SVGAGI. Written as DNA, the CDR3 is TGTGCCAGCACGCGGGGTGTTGGAAACATTCAGTACTTC. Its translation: CASTRGVGNIQYF.

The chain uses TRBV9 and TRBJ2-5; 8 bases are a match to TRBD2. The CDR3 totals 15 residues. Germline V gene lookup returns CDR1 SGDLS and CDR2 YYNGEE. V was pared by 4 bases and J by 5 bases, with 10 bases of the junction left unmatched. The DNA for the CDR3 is TGTGCCAGCAGCCTCACCGGGGGGGAAGCGGAGACCCAGTACTTC. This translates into CASSLTGGEAETQYF. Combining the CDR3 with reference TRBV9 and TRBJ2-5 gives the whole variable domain DSGVTQTPKHLITATGQRVTLRCSPRSGDLSVYWYQQSLDQGLQFLIQYYNGEERAKGNILERFSAQQFPDLHSELNLSSLELGDSALYFCASSLTGGEAETQYFGPGTRLLVL.

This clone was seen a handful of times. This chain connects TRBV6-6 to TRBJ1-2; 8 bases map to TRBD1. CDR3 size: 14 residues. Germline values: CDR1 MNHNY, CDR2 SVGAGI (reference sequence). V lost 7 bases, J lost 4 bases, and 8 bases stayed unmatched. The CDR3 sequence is CASTPGQVAYGYTF. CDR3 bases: TGTGCCAGCACTCCGGGACAGGTAGCCTATGGCTACACCTTC.

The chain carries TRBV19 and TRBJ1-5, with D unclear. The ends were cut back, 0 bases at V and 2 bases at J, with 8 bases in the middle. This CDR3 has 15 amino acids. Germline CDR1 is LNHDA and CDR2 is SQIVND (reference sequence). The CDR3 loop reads CASSIELSGNQPQHF. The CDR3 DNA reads TGTGCCAGTAGTATAGAACTTTCGGGCAATCAGCCCCAGCATTTT.

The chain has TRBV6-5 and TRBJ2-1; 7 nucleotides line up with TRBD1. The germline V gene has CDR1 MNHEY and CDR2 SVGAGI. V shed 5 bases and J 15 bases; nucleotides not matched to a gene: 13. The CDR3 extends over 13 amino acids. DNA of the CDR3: TGTGCCAGCAGTGAAGGGGGCCAAGGGGGCCCGTTCTTC. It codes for CASSEGGQGGPFF.

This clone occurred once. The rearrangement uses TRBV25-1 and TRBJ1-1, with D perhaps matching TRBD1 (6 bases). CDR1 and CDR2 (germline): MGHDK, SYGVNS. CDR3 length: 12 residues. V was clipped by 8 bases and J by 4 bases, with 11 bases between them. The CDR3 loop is CASQGYRTEAFF. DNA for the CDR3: TGTGCCAGCCAGGGGTATCGCACTGAAGCTTTCTTT.

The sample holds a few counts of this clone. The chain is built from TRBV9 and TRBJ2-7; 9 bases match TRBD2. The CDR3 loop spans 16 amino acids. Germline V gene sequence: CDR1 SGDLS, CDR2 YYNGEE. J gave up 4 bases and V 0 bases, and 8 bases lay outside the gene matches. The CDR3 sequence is CASSVGEGAGGYEQYF. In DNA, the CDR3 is TGTGCCAGCAGCGTAGGCGAAGGGGCGGGAGGGTACGAGCAGTACTTC.

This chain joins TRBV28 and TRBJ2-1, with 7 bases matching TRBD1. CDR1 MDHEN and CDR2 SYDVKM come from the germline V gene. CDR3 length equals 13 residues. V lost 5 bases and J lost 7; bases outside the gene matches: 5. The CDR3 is CASSGDRVNEQFF. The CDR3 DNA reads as TGTGCCAGCAGTGGAGACAGGGTTAATGAGCAGTTCTTC.

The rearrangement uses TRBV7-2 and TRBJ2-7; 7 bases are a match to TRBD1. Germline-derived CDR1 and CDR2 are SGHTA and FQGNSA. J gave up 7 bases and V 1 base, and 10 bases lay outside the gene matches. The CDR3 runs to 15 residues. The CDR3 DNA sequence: TGTGCCAGCAGCTTAGGGGGATTGACAGGGCTTGAGCAGTACTTC. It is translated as CASSLGGLTGLEQYF.

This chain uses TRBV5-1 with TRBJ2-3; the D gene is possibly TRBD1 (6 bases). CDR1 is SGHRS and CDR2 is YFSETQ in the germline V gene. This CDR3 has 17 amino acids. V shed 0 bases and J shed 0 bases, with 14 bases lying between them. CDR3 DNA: TGCGCCAGCAGCTTGGTGGTCACAGGGTCTAGCACAGATACGCAGTATTTT. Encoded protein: CASSLVVTGSSTDTQYF.

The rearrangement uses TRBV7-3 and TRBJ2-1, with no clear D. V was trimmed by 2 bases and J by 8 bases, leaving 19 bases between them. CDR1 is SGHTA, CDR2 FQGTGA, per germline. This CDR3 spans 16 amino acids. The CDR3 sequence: CASSLGGQRIKDEQFF. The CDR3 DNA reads TGTGCCAGCAGCTTAGGCGGCCAAAGGATTAAAGATGAGCAGTTCTTC.